The 3 T cell receptor beta chains below all came from one sample that was sequenced in a study of cytomegalovirus exposure and HLA in healthy donors. The PCR made use of 60 Vbeta and 13 Jbeta primers. Using immunoSEQ multiplex PCR, the repertoire was profiled, and TCRdb retains in-frame clones only, with some absent. The sample records about 170,000 clones, around 82% being singletons. Sequenced material: PBMCs. Source of these receptors: a male donor in good health and CMV-seronegative.

This chain joins TRBV6-4 and TRBJ2-3; 7 nucleotides line up with TRBD2. CDR1 is MRHNA, CDR2 SNTAGT, per germline. With 3 bases clipped from V and 4 bases from J, the junction kept 4 bases outside the gene matches. The CDR3 contains 14 residues. The CDR3 bases are TGTGCCAGCAGTGAAGGGAGGGCCGCAGATACGCAGTATTTT. Residues: CASSEGRAADTQYF.

V usage is TRBV5-4 and J usage is TRBJ1-6; possible D gene TRBD1, 6 bases. The CDR3 loop spans 20 amino acids. The germline V and J ends were trimmed by 0 bases and 0 bases, with 19 bases remaining between them. Germline CDR1 and CDR2: SGHNT and YYREEE (reference sequence). Here the CDR3 reads CASSLESRGGPSSYNSPLHF. In nucleotides, the CDR3 is TGTGCCAGCAGCTTGGAGTCGAGGGGGGGGCCGAGCTCCTATAATTCACCCCTCCACTTT.

The chain couples TRBV15 to TRBJ2-5; D ambiguous. The germline V gene has CDR1 LNHNV and CDR2 YYDKDF (reference sequence). The V gene lost 0 bases and the J gene lost 4 bases, with 6 bases spanning the gap. The CDR3 contains 13 residues. CDR3: CATSRDRGETQYF. The CDR3 bases are TGTGCCACCAGCAGAGACCGCGGAGAGACCCAGTACTTC.